A selection of T cell receptor beta chains follows, all from one sample in a study of cytomegalovirus exposure and HLA in healthy donors. Profiling relied on immunoSEQ multiplex PCR, and the TCRdb table lists in-frame clones only, not all of them. This repertoire shows some 120,000 clones, approximately 80% found once; its top ten account for over 0.9%. The sample comprised PBMCs. These receptors were obtained from a human donor in good health. Each CDR3 is given with its conserved first and last residue. D genes are given only for firm matches. A clone size is listed for some rows: how often the clone was seen (once, few, many), or a class if it is expanded.

clone_size d_call j_call cdr3_length v_call cdr3_aa cdr3_nt
. . TRBJ2-3 14 TRBV9 CASNGGEYTDTQYF TGTGCCAGCAACGGGGGTGAATACACAGATACGCAGTATTTT
. . TRBJ1-5 16 TRBV18 CASSPGLENSNQPQHF TGTGCCAGCTCACCGGGACTGGAAAATAGCAATCAGCCCCAGCATTTT
. . TRBJ2-7 14 TRBV7-6 CASSLDSGPYEQYF TGTGCCAGCAGCTTAGACTCAGGGCCCTACGAGCAGTACTTC
. . TRBJ1-4 13 TRBV12-5 CASGRGTNEKLFF TGTGCTAGTGGCAGGGGTACTAATGAAAAACTGTTTTTT
. TRBD2 TRBJ2-1 15 TRBV9 CASSVGAGIYNEQFF TGTGCCAGCAGCGTTGGAGCGGGGATATACAATGAGCAGTTCTTC
. . TRBJ1-4 13 TRBV7-2 CASTPVGGEKLFF TGTGCCAGCACCCCGGTGGGGGGGGAAAAACTGTTTTTT
. . TRBJ2-7 14 TRBV5-5 CASTLVPTIYEQYF TGTGCCAGCACCCTTGTTCCTACTATCTACGAGCAGTACTTC
few TRBD1 TRBJ1-5 16 TRBV2 CASSVGDREFNQPQHF TGTGCCAGCAGTGTCGGGGACAGGGAATTCAATCAGCCCCAGCATTTT
. . TRBJ2-2 14 TRBV5-1 CASRELKNTGELFF TGCGCCAGCAGGGAGCTAAAGAACACCGGGGAGCTGTTTTTT
. . TRBJ2-7 14 TRBV19 CASSIQGWDMEQYF TGTGCCAGTAGTATACAGGGTTGGGATATGGAGCAGTACTTC
. . TRBJ2-7 13 TRBV29-1 CSVEGKRAYEQYF TGCAGCGTTGAAGGGAAGCGGGCCTACGAGCAGTACTTC
few TRBD1 TRBJ1-3 14 TRBV6-1 CASSHTGEGNTIYF TGTGCCAGCAGTCATACAGGGGAAGGAAACACCATATATTTT
. TRBD1 TRBJ1-2 15 TRBV5-8 CASSLMGQGARGYTF TGTGCCAGCAGCTTGATGGGACAGGGGGCGCGGGGCTACACCTTC
. TRBD1 TRBJ1-2 14 TRBV7-9 CASSSGQQDYGYTF TGTGCCAGCAGCTCGGGACAGCAAGACTATGGCTACACCTTC
. . TRBJ1-1 13 TRBV7-2 CASSLVGPGEAFF TGTGCCAGCAGCTTAGTGGGGCCCGGTGAAGCTTTCTTT
. . TRBJ1-1 12 TRBV7-9 CSSSQQDGEAFF TGTTCCAGCAGCCAACAGGACGGTGAAGCTTTCTTT
. . TRBJ2-1 18 TRBV7-9 CASSYPSERVSSYNEQFF TGTGCCAGCAGCTACCCATCCGAGCGGGTTAGCTCCTACAATGAGCAGTTCTTC
. . TRBJ2-5 15 TRBV10-1 CASSENPQGQETQYF TGCGCCAGCAGTGAGAATCCCCAGGGGCAAGAGACCCAGTACTTC
once TRBD2 TRBJ2-1 17 TRBV9 CASSGIRKRGAYNEQFF TGTGCCAGCAGCGGGATCCGCAAGCGGGGGGCCTACAATGAGCAGTTCTTC
. . TRBJ2-7 14 TRBV27 CASSLAGSPYEQYF TGTGCCAGCAGTTTAGCGGGGAGCCCCTACGAGCAGTACTTC
. TRBD1 TRBJ1-1 12 TRBV28 CASRARGTEAFF TGTGCCAGCAGAGCCAGGGGGACTGAAGCTTTCTTT
. TRBD2 TRBJ2-2 16 TRBV11-2 CASSFNIAGGTGELFF TGTGCCAGCAGCTTTAATATAGCGGGGGGAACCGGGGAGCTGTTTTTT
few . TRBJ1-6 13 TRBV9 CASSPSGNSPLHF TGTGCCAGCAGCCCCTCGGGAAATTCACCCCTCCACTTT